This T cell receptor beta chain was recovered during a study of regulatory T cells in long-lasting Graves disease (dated by TCRdb to 2020 to 2022). About the study as a whole: In the newly diagnosed Graves' disease group, patients had been taking antithyroid drugs for less than 3 months. Persistent Graves' disease patients were compared with newly diagnosed Graves' disease patients by peripheral blood TCR sequencing and RNA sequencing. The study was registered as a clinical trial and conducted in China. TCR sequencing covered some 13 persistent and 20 or so newly diagnosed Graves' disease patients, 33 samples in total. Broad study findings and their caveats: More public clonotypes were shared among persistent patients (more than 2,500) than among newly diagnosed patients (966). Sequencing and analysis were restricted to the TCR beta chain. Persistent Graves' disease patients showed lower TCR Shannon entropy and fewer highly expanded clones than newly diagnosed patients, suggesting clonal expansion. As a limitation, the authors acknowledged that the small sample size may reduce accuracy. The study examined only peripheral blood because the primary lesion, thyroid tissue, could not be accessed.

Library construction relied on multiplex PCR. Sequencing used an Illumina HiSeq 4000. CDR3 regions were amplified by Arm-PCR with iRepertoire HTBI primers to construct TCR beta libraries. Gel purification was performed on PCR products prior to sequencing. In the original analysis: Across samples, 55 to 80 TRBV and 13 to 15 TRBJ segments were identified and used for gene usage analysis of CDR3 amino acid clonotypes. COPE and FqMerger were used to merge filtered high-quality paired reads into contigs. BLAST was used to align contigs to the IMGT TRBV, TRBD and TRBJ reference genes, and CDR3 was defined following IMGT. Any clonotype with a frequency above 0.1% was counted as a highly expanded clone. Repertoire diversity was measured by Shannon entropy, and V-J evenness by the Gini coefficient. Clonotypes shared by more than one individual were considered public. The raw public data were reprocessed by TCRdb itself: fastp quality trimming at Q25, MiXCR clonotype calling, in-frame beta chains only. Here each entry gathers all rows of one CDR3 protein and keeps the most common genes and DNA. These V and J calls originate from TCRdb's pipeline instead of the authors' own analysis. This sample comprises 540,000 or so distinct CDR3 sequences, approximately 13% of them detected only once. In total, the top ten clones hold approximately 9.3% of the sample.

In its sample, this clonotype was seen many times. Its binding antigen is unknown. No clone much larger than this one lies a single base away; base qualities are absent. The sample's time point label is to be understood as: newly diagnosed GD, antithyroid drugs for less than 3 months. For both TCR sequencing and RNA sequencing, RNA was extracted from PBMCs in TRIzol. Graves' disease was diagnosed according to American Thyroid Association guidelines. Patients were recruited from an endocrinology department in Xi'an, China. Each patient gave approximately 10 milliliters of peripheral blood, collected in an EDTA anticoagulant tube. Ficoll Paque Plus density gradient separation was used to isolate PBMCs, and no further T cell sorting was performed. An Agilent 2100 Bioanalyzer and agarose gel were used to check RNA quality, and a NanoDrop 2000 was used to measure RNA concentration. These data also formed part of another study, on T cells in Graves' hyperthyroidism and ophthalmopathy. The other study reports the following: Stable Graves' hyperthyroidism was defined as no progression to ophthalmopathy during 18 months of follow-up. Hyperthyroidism patients were newly diagnosed, had a disease duration of under 2 months, and were aged 18 to 65 years. The study excluded patients with uncontrolled infections, other autoimmune diseases, pregnancy or lactation. Diagnoses were based on clinical symptoms, serum thyroxine and TRAb, thyroid ultrasound and orbital computed tomography. The first round of RT-PCR for the TCR CDR3 was performed with the HTBI primer set and the Qiagen OneStep RT-PCR kit. Blood samples also contained most of the expanded thyroid clonotypes (frequency above 0.001), which suggests that blood repertoires may reflect thyroid immune responses. A model built on a 13 V-J signature distinguished ophthalmopathy from stable hyperthyroidism, reaching around 88% sensitivity and about 81% specificity in cross-validation and 80%/75% in testing. In validation, progression to ophthalmopathy was predicted by the model with around 71% sensitivity and around 75% specificity, a median of approximately 6.5 months before onset. To identify distinguishing TCR V-J signatures, a discovery cohort of about 95 patients was used, comprising some 45 with Graves' ophthalmopathy and 55 to 65 with stable Graves' hyperthyroidism. Prospective prediction of ophthalmopathy was tested in an independent validation cohort consisting of 18 to 20 hyperthyroidism patients and over 15 patients who later progressed to ophthalmopathy. The approximately 100 discovery patients were divided at random into training and test sets in a 7:3 ratio. The study also compared thyroid tissue and blood T-cell repertoires from over 5 Graves' hyperthyroidism patients. After blood sampling, hyperthyroidism patients were treated with methimazole at a starting dose of 30 mg daily, and ophthalmopathy patients were treated with high-dose intravenous methylprednisolone. The libraries were constructed in a second round of multiplex PCR and then size-selected and purified. The libraries were sequenced on an Illumina HiSeq2000 using paired-end 100 bp reads. SOAPnuke was used to process the raw data, throwing out any read that contained adapters or uncalled bases, had a mean Phred below 15, or lacked an exact constant-primer or identifier match. High-quality paired reads were merged using COPE v1.2.5, and each unique nucleotide sequence was defined as a clonotype. Clonotypes were aligned to IMGT TRBV, TRBD and TRBJ reference segments using MiTCR v1.1. The analysis was restricted to V-J combinations with a frequency above 0.0001, which together covered 99% to 99.2% of the repertoires. The TCS score was defined as the ratio of F50 (clonal expansion) to E x V (chaos), calculated using BLOSUM62-based TCRdist between CDR3 peptides within each V-J. Welch's t-statistics and random forest reduced around 550 V-J features to about 12, which were used in a naive Bayes classifier (R e1071). No statistical method was used to set the sample size in advance, and investigators knew the group allocation. According to the paper, TCR Vbeta CDR3 sequencing was carried out on over 130 peripheral blood samples, which came from about 45 ophthalmopathy, around 74 hyperthyroidism and roughly 17 progressor patients.

This TCR was sampled from a man aged 25-40 years with Graves disease. Donor details come from another sample of the same person, matched by shared clones. Specimen: peripheral blood mononuclear cells (PBMCs), collected at new diagnosis, from a patient treated with antithyroid drugs.

The CDR3 is CASSESHGSYNEQFF. The nucleotide sequence reads TGCGCCAGCAGTGAGTCACACGGGAGCTACAATGAGCAGTTCTTC. This chain is built from TRBV10-1 and TRBJ2-1; a weak D assignment points to TRBD2 (6 bases agree). The CDR3 runs 15 residues from the cysteine to the phenylalanine. Solely the CDR3 DNA is kept, with 45 bases framed from the first base. From the germline V gene (reference sequence), CDR1 is WNHNN and CDR2 is SYGVQD. V and J are truncated by 0 bases and 3 bases respectively, leaving an intervening sequence of 9 bases.